The rows below give T cell receptor beta chains drawn from one sample of a study of blood T cells in healthy people across ages. Each CDR3 protein gets one entry after TCRdb re-called the 5' RACE reads with MiXCR. The table has roughly 1,000,000 distinct CDR3 sequences, under 30% seen once. The same data also contributed to another study, on T cells of mothers and their children.

The sample was blood. The receptors were sampled from a girl under 10 years old in good health. Both conserved end residues are part of each CDR3. The D gene is left open where the match is weak. Size tells how often a clone was seen (once, few, many) or the class of an expanded clone, and some rows leave it out.

cdr3_nt | cdr3_aa | d_call | v_call | clone_size | j_call
TGCAGCGTTACTTTGGGTCGCGGGGACATTCAGTACTTC | CSVTLGRGDIQYF | . | TRBV29-1 | . | TRBJ2-4
TGTGCCAGCAACTTGGCTCGGGACGGGGGAACCTACAATGAGCAGTTCTTC | CASNLARDGGTYNEQFF | . | TRBV5-6 | . | TRBJ2-1
TGCGCCAGCAGCCAAGCTGGGACTAGCGGGTTATACGAGCAGTACTTC | CASSQAGTSGLYEQYF | TRBD2 | TRBV4-1 | . | TRBJ2-7
TGTGCCAGCAGTTCTCGACTAGCGGGAGAGGAAGAGACCCAGTACTTC | CASSSRLAGEEETQYF | TRBD2 | TRBV6-5 | few | TRBJ2-5
TGTGCCAGCAGCCAAGTAAGCGGGAGTCCACAAGAGACCCAGTACTTC | CASSQVSGSPQETQYF | TRBD2 | TRBV14 | . | TRBJ2-5
TGTGCCACCAGAGCGGGTGAGGCTGGGGCCAACGTCCTGACTTTC | CATRAGEAGANVLTF | . | TRBV6-1 | . | TRBJ2-6
TGTGCCAGCAGCTTAGCCGGAAGCCAAGAGACCCAGTACTTC | CASSLAGSQETQYF | . | TRBV7-9 | many | TRBJ2-5
TGTGCCAGCAGCCCTAGCGGGGAAACCGGGGAGCTGTTTTTT | CASSPSGETGELFF | TRBD2 | TRBV7-3 | . | TRBJ2-2
TGTGCCAGCAGTAGAGGGACAACTAGCACAGATACGCAGTATTTT | CASSRGTTSTDTQYF | . | TRBV28 | few | TRBJ2-3
TGTGCCAGCAGTGCCATGGCTAGTAGGTACTTC | CASSAMASRYF | . | TRBV2 | . | TRBJ2-1
TGTGCCAGCAGCTTAGCCTCCGCGGAGGGACTCCGATCAGGGCAGTACTTC | CASSLASAEGLRSGQYF | . | TRBV7-9 | few | TRBJ2-7
TGTGCCATCAGTGACCCGGACAGGGGGCAGAACATTCAGTACTTC | CAISDPDRGQNIQYF | TRBD1 | TRBV10-3 | few | TRBJ2-4
TGCGCCAGCAGCTTCCTTGAGACCAATGAGCAGTTCTTC | CASSFLETNEQFF | . | TRBV5-1 | . | TRBJ2-1
TGCAGTGCACGGACAGCTGAAGCTTTCTTT | CSARTAEAFF | . | TRBV20-1 | . | TRBJ1-1
TGCAGTGCTAGAAGCGAACTAGCGGGAGTTCTTGAGCAGTTCTTC | CSARSELAGVLEQFF | TRBD2 | TRBV20-1 | . | TRBJ2-1
TGTGCCAGCAGCTTAGGAGTGCAGGGAGACTCCGGAAACACCATATATTTT | CASSLGVQGDSGNTIYF | . | TRBV7-9 | few | TRBJ1-3